One sample yielded the 14 T cell receptor beta chains listed below, sequenced in a study of Graves' ophthalmopathy and Graves' hyperthyroidism. RNA served as the template for amplifying TCR beta CDR3 regions. The workflow started with a first-round RT-PCR run with HTBI primers and then moved on to a second-round multiplex PCR. TCRdb re-derived calls from the multiplex PCR reads in MiXCR, one entry per CDR3 protein. The sample shows 450,000 or so distinct CDR3 sequences, about an eighth of them seen only once. The sample was blood. These receptors came from a woman aged 25 to 39 with Graves' ophthalmopathy.

In its sample, this clonotype was seen a few times. This rearrangement joins TRBV6-1 to TRBJ2-2; 7 positions agree with TRBD2. In germline, CDR1 is MNHNS, CDR2 SASEGT. The CDR3 is 16 amino acids. With V trimmed by 7 bases and J by 1 base, 9 bases remained unmatched. DNA of the CDR3: TGTGCCAGCATGCCCGGGGGAGGGGAGAACACCGGGGAGCTGTTTTTT. Translated: CASMPGGGENTGELFF.

This clonotype was detected many times. The V and J genes are TRBV27 and TRBJ1-1; 7 bases are shared with TRBD1. V lost 4 bases, J lost 5 bases, and 4 bases stayed unmatched. Germline loops: CDR1 MNHEY, CDR2 SMNVEV (reference sequence). CDR3 length: 13 residues. CDR3 nucleotide sequence: TGTGCCAGCAGTTACGACAGGGAAACTGAAGCTTTCTTT. Its translation is CASSYDRETEAFF.

This clonotype was seen many times. The J gene is TRBJ1-6, the V gene TRBV6-1; possibly TRBD1 for D (5 bases). This CDR3 has 17 residues. V gave up 4 bases and J gave up 7 bases, with 20 bases separating them. Germline V gives CDR1 MNHNS, CDR2 SASEGT. CDR3 sequence (DNA): TGTGCCAGCAGTGCCCAAGGACAAAAGGGAAGGAATTCACCCCTCCACTTT. Translation: CASSAQGQKGRNSPLHF.

This clonotype was observed many times. The V and J genes are TRBV5-4 and TRBJ2-7, with 7 bases lining up with TRBD1. CDR3 length: 12 amino acids. V shed 1 base and J 6 bases; nucleotides not matched to a gene: 1. CDR1 SGHNT and CDR2 YYREEE come from the germline V gene (reference sequence). CDR3 sequence (DNA): TGTGCCAGCAGCTTGACAGGGGCCGAGCAGTACTTC. Translating it yields CASSLTGAEQYF.

This clonotype was recorded many times. This rearrangement joins TRBV6-1 to TRBJ2-2; 10 bases are a match to TRBD2. CDR3 size: 14 residues. CDR1 is MNHNS, CDR2 SASEGT, per germline. Trimming cost V 5 bases and J 6 bases; bases outside gene matches: 3. The DNA of the CDR3 is TGTGCCAGCAGTCCTAGCGGGGGTCCCGGGGAGCTGTTTTTT. Protein: CASSPSGGPGELFF.

This clonotype was detected ten times or more. CDR3 nucleotide sequence: TGTGCCACCTTTGGGGGCTCCTACGAGCAGTACTTC. Amino acids: CATFGGSYEQYF. The genes are TRBV6-1 and TRBJ2-7; either TRBD1 or TRBD2 may supply D (5 bases each). V shed 10 bases and J shed 0 bases, with 10 bases lying between them. CDR1 and CDR2 (germline): MNHNS, SASEGT. The CDR3 spans 12 residues.

The V call is TRBV30, the J call TRBJ2-7; D gene uncertain. The CDR3 sequence is 16 residues long. Trimming removed 2 bases from V and 4 bases from J, with 21 bases in between. CDR1 is GTSNPN, CDR2 SVGIG, per germline (reference sequence). This chain's CDR3 is CAWSPGLDEIAYEQYF. DNA for the CDR3: TGTGCCTGGAGTCCAGGATTGGACGAGATCGCTTACGAGCAGTACTTC.

Ten or more counts support this clonotype. V and J are TRBV6-1 and TRBJ2-5; 7 bases match TRBD2. V lost 7 bases, J lost 3 bases, and 17 bases stayed unmatched. Germline CDR1 is MNHNS and CDR2 is SASEGT. This CDR3 is built from 17 residues. CDR3 amino acids: CASTGRASVGFKETQYF. The CDR3 DNA is TGTGCCAGCACTGGGAGGGCATCGGTGGGGTTTAAAGAGACCCAGTACTTC.

This clonotype came up many times. This chain links TRBV28 with TRBJ2-7; TRBD2 aligns across 10 bases. Unmatched junction bases numbered 10, after V lost 3 bases and J lost 5 bases. The germline V gene has CDR1 MDHEN and CDR2 SYDVKM. The CDR3 has 16 residues. CDR3 sequence (DNA): TGTGCCAGCAGTTTGGGGTCTGGGCTAGCGGGAGACGAGCAGTACTTC. It encodes CASSLGSGLAGDEQYF.

This clonotype was picked up a small number of times. The chain uses TRBV4-1 and TRBJ1-1; maybe TRBD1 (5 bases). Germline-derived CDR1 and CDR2 are MGHRA and YSYEKL. The CDR3 has 15 amino acids. V lost 1 base and J lost 0, with 9 bases in between. CDR3 nucleotides: TGCGCCAGCAGCCAAGGGGCAGGGATGAACACTGAAGCTTTCTTT. Its protein product is CASSQGAGMNTEAFF.

This rearrangement joins TRBV4-2 to TRBJ2-7; D not resolved. The V and J ends lost 1 base and 0 bases respectively, with 10 bases between them. The germline gives CDR1 LGHNA, CDR2 YNFKEQ. The CDR3 extends over 15 amino acids. CDR3 loop: CASSQVPLRSYEQYF. The CDR3 DNA reads as TGTGCCAGCAGCCAAGTCCCCCTCCGCTCCTACGAGCAGTACTTC.

In this sample, this clonotype turned up many times. The chain employs TRBV12-3 or TRBV12-4 and TRBJ1-5; tentative D call: TRBD1 (6 bases). This CDR3 contains 15 residues. Trimming left V 3 bases short and J 4 bases short, with 13 bases between. The CDR3 DNA is TGTGCCAGCAGTTTTGGGGGGGCGCGGAATCAGCCCCAGCATTTT. Its translation: CASSFGGARNQPQHF.

This clonotype was seen repeatedly, ten times or more. This chain links TRBV3-1 with TRBJ2-7; 12 nucleotides match TRBD2. Per germline, CDR1 LGHDT and CDR2 YNNKEL (reference sequence). The CDR3 runs 16 residues. V lost 3 bases to trimming and J lost 5 bases; unmatched junction nucleotides: 8. Here the CDR3 reads CASSHQRLAGANEQYF. CDR3 sequence (DNA): TGTGCCAGCAGCCATCAGAGACTAGCGGGAGCTAACGAGCAGTACTTC.

In its sample, this clonotype was seen a few times. At one end, the junction sequence differs from germline, possibly due to a read error. The CDR3 DNA sequence: TGCGCCAGCGGGTGGGGGGGGGAAGAGACCCAGTACTTC. This translates into CASGWGGEETQYF. This chain links TRBV7-2 with TRBJ2-5, with 7 bases matching TRBD2. Germline values: CDR1 SGHTA, CDR2 FQGNSA. CDR3 size: 13 residues.